The rows below give T cell receptor beta chains drawn from one sample of a study of T cell responses to AZD1222 COVID-19 vaccine. Using immunoSEQ multiplex PCR, the repertoire was profiled, and TCRdb retains in-frame clones only, with some absent. Of 130,000 to 150,000 clones detected, under 95% appear once; the ten largest clones hold about 3.2%. The starting material was peripheral blood, obtained on day 0 of AZD1222 vaccination. These receptors all stem from an adult in good health. Both conserved end residues are part of each CDR3. D genes are given only for firm matches. Some rows have no size entry. The others give once, few or many, or a class for an expanded clone.

abundance: .
j_gene: TRBJ1-2
v_gene: TRBV3-1/TRBV3-2
d_gene: .
CDR3aa: CASSQATGAYGYTF
CDR3nt: TGTGCCAGCAGCCAGGCCACGGGGGCTTATGGCTACACCTTC

abundance: .
j_gene: TRBJ1-1
v_gene: TRBV10-2
d_gene: TRBD1
CDR3aa: CASRTGTGSTEAFF
CDR3nt: TGCGCCAGCAGAACCGGGACAGGGAGCACTGAAGCTTTCTTT

abundance: .
j_gene: TRBJ2-4
v_gene: TRBV14
d_gene: TRBD2
CDR3aa: CASSPTSGSKNIQYF
CDR3nt: TGTGCCAGCAGCCCGACTAGCGGCTCCAAAAACATTCAGTACTTC

abundance: .
j_gene: TRBJ2-7
v_gene: TRBV5-4
d_gene: TRBD2
CDR3aa: CASSFRGGPLGAYEQYF
CDR3nt: TGTGCCAGCAGCTTCCGCGGGGGGCCGCTCGGGGCCTACGAGCAGTACTTC

abundance: .
j_gene: TRBJ2-7
v_gene: TRBV19
d_gene: TRBD1
CDR3aa: CASSIGTGGAYEQYF
CDR3nt: TGTGCCAGTAGTATAGGGACAGGGGGAGCCTACGAGCAGTACTTC

abundance: .
j_gene: TRBJ1-2
v_gene: TRBV11-2
d_gene: .
CDR3aa: CASSSTRVGYGYTF
CDR3nt: TGTGCCAGCAGCTCTACCCGGGTGGGCTATGGCTACACCTTC

abundance: .
j_gene: TRBJ1-5
v_gene: TRBV7-2
d_gene: TRBD1
CDR3aa: CASSPDGQGHQPQHF
CDR3nt: TGTGCCAGCAGCCCCGATGGACAGGGTCATCAGCCCCAGCATTTT

abundance: .
j_gene: TRBJ1-2
v_gene: TRBV5-4
d_gene: .
CDR3aa: CASSPGHDYGYTF
CDR3nt: TGTGCCAGCAGCCCCGGACACGACTATGGCTACACCTTC

abundance: .
j_gene: TRBJ2-3
v_gene: TRBV11-2
d_gene: TRBD1
CDR3aa: CASSPGQGARVDTQYF
CDR3nt: TGTGCCAGCAGCCCCGGACAGGGGGCGCGTGTGGATACGCAGTATTTT

abundance: .
j_gene: TRBJ1-1
v_gene: TRBV7-9
d_gene: .
CDR3aa: CASSLGAVITEAFF
CDR3nt: TGTGCCAGCAGCTTAGGGGCAGTCATCACTGAAGCTTTCTTT

abundance: .
j_gene: TRBJ2-1
v_gene: TRBV6-6
d_gene: .
CDR3aa: CASSYSPSSDDIEQFF
CDR3nt: TGTGCCAGCAGTTACTCTCCCTCTAGCGACGATATTGAGCAGTTCTTC

abundance: .
j_gene: TRBJ2-7
v_gene: TRBV5-8
d_gene: TRBD1
CDR3aa: CASFGTASYEQYF
CDR3nt: TGTGCCAGCTTCGGGACAGCTTCCTACGAGCAGTACTTC

abundance: .
j_gene: TRBJ2-5
v_gene: TRBV2
d_gene: .
CDR3aa: CASSDRVETQYF
CDR3nt: TGTGCCAGCAGTGATAGGGTAGAGACCCAGTACTTC

abundance: .
j_gene: TRBJ1-2
v_gene: TRBV25-1
d_gene: .
CDR3aa: CASSEYRTGTFYGYTF
CDR3nt: TGTGCCAGCAGTGAATACCGAACCGGGACATTCTATGGCTACACCTTC

abundance: .
j_gene: TRBJ1-6
v_gene: TRBV6-2/TRBV6-3
d_gene: .
CDR3aa: CASSYSGSPLHF
CDR3nt: TGTGCCAGCAGTTACTCAGGTTCACCCCTCCACTTT

abundance: .
j_gene: TRBJ1-5
v_gene: TRBV10-1
d_gene: .
CDR3aa: CASLSASGNQPQHF
CDR3nt: TGCGCCAGCCTTTCGGCGTCTGGCAATCAGCCCCAGCATTTT

abundance: .
j_gene: TRBJ2-7
v_gene: TRBV7-8
d_gene: TRBD1
CDR3aa: CATSGGTGPLEQYF
CDR3nt: TGTGCCACCAGCGGAGGGACAGGTCCCCTCGAGCAGTACTTC

abundance: .
j_gene: TRBJ2-7
v_gene: TRBV5-4
d_gene: TRBD1
CDR3aa: CASSGGQGAMDEQYF
CDR3nt: TGTGCCAGCAGCGGGGGACAGGGGGCAATGGACGAGCAGTACTTC

abundance: once
j_gene: TRBJ2-7
v_gene: TRBV11-2
d_gene: .
CDR3aa: CASSLGAASYEQYF
CDR3nt: TGTGCCAGCAGCTTAGGGGCCGCCTCCTACGAGCAGTACTTC

abundance: .
j_gene: TRBJ2-7
v_gene: TRBV5-5
d_gene: .
CDR3aa: CASSQTDTPTKQYF
CDR3nt: TGTGCCAGCAGCCAGACAGACACACCTACGAAGCAGTACTTC

abundance: few
j_gene: TRBJ1-6
v_gene: TRBV5-1
d_gene: .
CDR3aa: CASSLGQGGDSPLHF
CDR3nt: TGCGCCAGCAGCTTGGGGCAGGGTGGAGATTCACCCCTCCACTTT

abundance: .
j_gene: TRBJ2-1
v_gene: TRBV5-8
d_gene: .
CDR3aa: CASCLGGSYNEQFF
CDR3nt: TGTGCCAGCTGCCTGGGGGGCTCCTACAATGAGCAGTTCTTC

abundance: once
j_gene: TRBJ2-5
v_gene: TRBV7-9
d_gene: .
CDR3aa: CASSLTGPQGETQYF
CDR3nt: TGTGCCAGCAGCTTGACCGGGCCCCAAGGAGAGACCCAGTACTTC

abundance: .
j_gene: TRBJ2-7
v_gene: TRBV11-2
d_gene: TRBD1
CDR3aa: CASSNYRDSHYEQYF
CDR3nt: TGTGCCAGCAGCAACTATCGGGACAGTCACTACGAGCAGTACTTC

abundance: .
j_gene: TRBJ1-5
v_gene: TRBV9
d_gene: TRBD1
CDR3aa: CASSVGTGPNQPQHF
CDR3nt: TGTGCCAGCAGCGTAGGGACAGGGCCCAATCAGCCCCAGCATTTT

abundance: .
j_gene: TRBJ2-5
v_gene: TRBV6-1
d_gene: TRBD1
CDR3aa: CASSEGPGQGQETQYF
CDR3nt: TGTGCCAGCAGTGAAGGTCCAGGACAGGGCCAAGAGACCCAGTACTTC

abundance: once
j_gene: TRBJ2-1
v_gene: TRBV4-3
d_gene: .
CDR3aa: CASSQDQPGEPYNEQFF
CDR3nt: TGCGCCAGCAGCCAAGACCAGCCGGGAGAACCCTACAATGAGCAGTTCTTC

abundance: .
j_gene: TRBJ2-7
v_gene: TRBV7-2
d_gene: .
CDR3aa: CASSFGGSVYEQYF
CDR3nt: TGTGCCAGCAGCTTCGGGGGTAGCGTCTACGAGCAGTACTTC

abundance: .
j_gene: TRBJ1-1
v_gene: TRBV21-1
d_gene: .
CDR3aa: CASSKMIWATGPIGAFF
CDR3nt: TGTGCCAGCAGCAAAATGATTTGGGCTACAGGGCCTATCGGAGCTTTCTTT